This entry features one T cell receptor (beta chain) sequence. No antigen is known for it. The data were obtained in a study of cytomegalovirus exposure and HLA in healthy donors. Study-wide findings and caveats: Productive rates of about 90% or about 30% were seen for most TCR beta V segments in an earlier analysis.

It was with 60 Vbeta and 13 Jbeta primers that the PCR ran. The data were produced by immunoSEQ multiplex PCR, yet TCRdb's version contains in-frame clones alone and is incomplete. Of under 200,000 clones listed, 87% are singletons. Nominally healthy donors were sampled, though unrecorded immune exposures were likely. Germline V lookup: CDR1 SNHLY, CDR2 FYNNEI. The length of the CDR3 is 13 residues. This chain connects TRBV2 to TRBJ2-5; 10 nucleotides agree with TRBD2. Near its end, the DNA agrees better with TRBJ2-7, so the J call may be wrong. The sequenced sample consisted of PBMCs. The sequence was collected from a boy aged 2-15 years in good health and CMV-seronegative. The CDR3 loop reads CARKSGGDYEQYF. The CDR3 region has the DNA TGTGCCAGGAAAAGCGGGGGGGACTACGAGCAGTACTTC.